The clone carrying this T cell receptor (beta chain) was picked up one time. The antigen is undetermined. The V gene's germline CDR1 is SGHNT and CDR2 YYREEE (reference sequence). The CDR3 is 15 residues long. The V gene lost 5 bases and the J gene lost 6 bases, with 21 bases spanning the gap. Only in-frame clones appear in the TCRdb table, and some are missing; sequencing was by immunoSEQ multiplex PCR. The sample lists 55,000 to 80,000 clones, around nine tenths occurring once. Autoimmune disease history or systemic immunosuppression was exclusionary. These data originate in a study of OX40 agonist ivuxolimab in advanced cancers. Study in general: People in dose escalation had one of these cancers: hepatocellular carcinoma, melanoma, renal cell or head and neck cancer. Findings of the study overall: At 0.1 to 3.0 mg/kg, CD4+ and CD8+ blood T cells expanded clonally by week 6. Antigen specificity remained undetermined for the expanded peripheral T cells.

The chain uses TRBV5-4 and TRBJ2-7; maybe TRBD1 (6 bases). This TCR came from an adult with an advanced solid tumor such as melanoma, head and neck, liver or kidney cancer. The material sequenced was CD4+ or CD8+ T cells sorted from blood, taken in a trial of the OX40 agonist ivuxolimab. The CDR3 loop is CASSSKGGPSGEQYF. In DNA form, the CDR3 reads TGTGCCAGCAGTTCCAAAGGGGGACCATCCGGCGAGCAGTACTTC.